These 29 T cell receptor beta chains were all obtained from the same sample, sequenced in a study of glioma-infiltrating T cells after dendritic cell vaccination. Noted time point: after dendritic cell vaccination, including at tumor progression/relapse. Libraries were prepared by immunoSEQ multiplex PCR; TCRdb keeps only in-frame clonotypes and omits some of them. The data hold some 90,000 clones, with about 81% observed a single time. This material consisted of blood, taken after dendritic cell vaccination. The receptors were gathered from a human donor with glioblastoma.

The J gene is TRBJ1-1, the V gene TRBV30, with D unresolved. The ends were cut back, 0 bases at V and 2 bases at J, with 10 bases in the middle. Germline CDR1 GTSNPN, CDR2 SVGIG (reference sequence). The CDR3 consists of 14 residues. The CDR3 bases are TGTGCCTGGAGTGTTGCGGGGATAAACACTGAAGCTTTCTTT. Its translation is CAWSVAGINTEAFF.

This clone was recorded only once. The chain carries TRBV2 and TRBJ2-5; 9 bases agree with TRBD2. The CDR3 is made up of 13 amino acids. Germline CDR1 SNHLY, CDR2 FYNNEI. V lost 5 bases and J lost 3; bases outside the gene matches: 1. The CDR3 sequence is CASSRLAEETQYF. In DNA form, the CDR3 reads TGTGCCAGCAGTCGACTAGCGGAAGAGACCCAGTACTTC.

This chain's CDR3 is CASSLGVGYGGTEAFF. DNA of the CDR3: TGTGCCAGCAGCCTAGGGGTCGGGTATGGTGGCACTGAAGCTTTCTTT. The V gene is TRBV7-9, the J gene TRBJ1-1, with D possibly matching TRBD1 (5 bases). V was shortened by 5 bases and J by 4 bases, with 20 bases between the two germline ends. There are 16 residues in the CDR3. CDR1 and CDR2 from the germline V gene are SEHNR and FQNEAQ (reference sequence). Full variable domain (rest looked up from reference TRBV7-9 and TRBJ1-1): DTGVSQNPRHKITKRGQNVTFRCDPISEHNRLYWYRQTLGQGPEFLTYFQNEAQLEKSRLLSDRFSAERPKGSFSTLEIQRTEQGDSAMYLCASSLGVGYGGTEAFFGQGTRLTVV.

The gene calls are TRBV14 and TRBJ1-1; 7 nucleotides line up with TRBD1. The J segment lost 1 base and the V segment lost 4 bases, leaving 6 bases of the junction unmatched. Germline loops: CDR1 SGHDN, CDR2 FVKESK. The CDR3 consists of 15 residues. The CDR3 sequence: CASSLSGGWNTEAFF. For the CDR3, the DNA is TGTGCCAGCAGCCTGTCAGGGGGGTGGAACACTGAAGCTTTCTTT.

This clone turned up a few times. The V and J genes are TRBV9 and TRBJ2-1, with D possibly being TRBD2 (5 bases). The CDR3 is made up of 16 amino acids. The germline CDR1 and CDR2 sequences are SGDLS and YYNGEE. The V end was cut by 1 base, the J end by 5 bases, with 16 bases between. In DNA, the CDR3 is TGTGCCAGCAGCGTAACTAGTAGGCAGTCGGACAATGAGCAGTTCTTC. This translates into CASSVTSRQSDNEQFF. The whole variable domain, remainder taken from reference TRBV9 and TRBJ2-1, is DSGVTQTPKHLITATGQRVTLRCSPRSGDLSVYWYQQSLDQGLQFLIQYYNGEERAKGNILERFSAQQFPDLHSELNLSSLELGDSALYFCASSVTSRQSDNEQFFGPGTRLTVL.

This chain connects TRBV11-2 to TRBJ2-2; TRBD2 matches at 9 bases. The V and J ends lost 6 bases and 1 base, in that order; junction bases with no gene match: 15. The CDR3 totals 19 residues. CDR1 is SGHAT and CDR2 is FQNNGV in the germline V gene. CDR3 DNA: TGTGCCAGCAGTTCTGTGTTAGCGGGAGCCGCCCAGAACACCGGGGAGCTGTTTTTT. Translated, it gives CASSSVLAGAAQNTGELFF.

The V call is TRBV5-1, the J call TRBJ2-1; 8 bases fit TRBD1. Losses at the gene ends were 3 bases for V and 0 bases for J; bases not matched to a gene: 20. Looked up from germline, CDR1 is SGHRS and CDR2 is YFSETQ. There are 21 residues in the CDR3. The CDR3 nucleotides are TGCGCCAGCAGCTCCTACCCGCCGGGACAGGTTTCGGAGCGCTCCTACAATGAGCAGTTCTTC. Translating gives CASSSYPPGQVSERSYNEQFF.

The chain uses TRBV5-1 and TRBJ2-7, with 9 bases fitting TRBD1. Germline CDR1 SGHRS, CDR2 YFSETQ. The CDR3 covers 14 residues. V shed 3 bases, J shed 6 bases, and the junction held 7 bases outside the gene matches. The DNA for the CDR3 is TGCGCCAGCAGCTCCGGGACAGGGAACGTCGAGCAGTACTTC. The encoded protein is CASSSGTGNVEQYF.

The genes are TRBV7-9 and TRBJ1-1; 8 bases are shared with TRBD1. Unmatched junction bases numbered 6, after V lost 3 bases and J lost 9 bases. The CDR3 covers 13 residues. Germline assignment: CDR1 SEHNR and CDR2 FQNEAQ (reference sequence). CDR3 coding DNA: TGTGCCAGCAGCTTCGCGGACAGGGAGAAAGCTTTCTTT. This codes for CASSFADREKAFF. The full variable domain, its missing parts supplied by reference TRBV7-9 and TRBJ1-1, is DTGVSQNPRHKITKRGQNVTFRCDPISEHNRLYWYRQTLGQGPEFLTYFQNEAQLEKSRLLSDRFSAERPKGSFSTLEIQRTEQGDSAMYLCASSFADREKAFFGQGTRLTVV.

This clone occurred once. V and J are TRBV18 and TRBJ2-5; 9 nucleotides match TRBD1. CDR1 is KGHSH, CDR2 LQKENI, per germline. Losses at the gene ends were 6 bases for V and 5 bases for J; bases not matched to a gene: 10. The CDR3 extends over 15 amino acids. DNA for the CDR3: TGTGCCAGCTCGTCACTACAGGGGGCGCGGGAGACCCAGTACTTC. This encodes CASSSLQGARETQYF.

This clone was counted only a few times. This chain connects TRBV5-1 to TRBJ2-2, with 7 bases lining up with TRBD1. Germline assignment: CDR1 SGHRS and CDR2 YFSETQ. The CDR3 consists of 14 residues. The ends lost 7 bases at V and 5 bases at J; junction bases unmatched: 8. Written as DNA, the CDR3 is TGCGCCAGCCGAAGAACAGGGGCGACCGGGGAGCTGTTTTTT. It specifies CASRRTGATGELFF.

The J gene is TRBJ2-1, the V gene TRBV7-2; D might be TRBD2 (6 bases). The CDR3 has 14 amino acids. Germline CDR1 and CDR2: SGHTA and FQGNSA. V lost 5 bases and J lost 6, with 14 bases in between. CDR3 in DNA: TGTGCCAGCAGCCCCCGTCCCGGGGGCAATGAGCAGTTCTTC. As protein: CASSPRPGGNEQFF.

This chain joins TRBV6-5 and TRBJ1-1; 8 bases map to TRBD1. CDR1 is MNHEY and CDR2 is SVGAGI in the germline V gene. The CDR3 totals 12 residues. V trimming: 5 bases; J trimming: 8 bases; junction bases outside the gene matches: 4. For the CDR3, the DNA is TGTGCCAGCAGTGAACGGACAGGGGAAGCTTTCTTT. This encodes CASSERTGEAFF.

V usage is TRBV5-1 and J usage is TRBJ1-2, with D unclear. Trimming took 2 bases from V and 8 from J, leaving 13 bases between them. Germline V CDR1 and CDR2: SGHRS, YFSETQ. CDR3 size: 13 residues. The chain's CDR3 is CASSLSFDGGYTF. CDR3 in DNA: TGCGCCAGCAGCTTATCATTCGACGGGGGCTACACCTTC.

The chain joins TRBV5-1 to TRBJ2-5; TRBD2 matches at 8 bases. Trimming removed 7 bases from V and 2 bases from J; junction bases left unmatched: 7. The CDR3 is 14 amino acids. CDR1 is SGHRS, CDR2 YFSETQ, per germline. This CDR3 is CASSRGGPQETQYF. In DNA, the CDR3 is TGCGCCAGCTCCCGGGGGGGTCCTCAAGAGACCCAGTACTTC.

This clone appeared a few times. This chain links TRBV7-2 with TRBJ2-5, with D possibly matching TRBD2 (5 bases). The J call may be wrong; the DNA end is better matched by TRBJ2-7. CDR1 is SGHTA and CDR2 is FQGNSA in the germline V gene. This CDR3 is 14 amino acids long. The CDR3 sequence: CATSSQHSGNEQYF. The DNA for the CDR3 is TGTGCCACAAGCAGTCAGCACTCGGGGAACGAGCAGTACTTC.

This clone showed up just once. In DNA form, the CDR3 reads TGTGCCAGCAGCGTACCCCTGGGGGCCAATCAGCCCCAGCATTTT. It encodes CASSVPLGANQPQHF. This chain joins TRBV9 and TRBJ1-5; TRBD1 might be the D (6 bases). Trimming took off 1 base at V and 3 bases at J, with 11 bases between the two ends. Per germline, CDR1 SGDLS and CDR2 YYNGEE. This CDR3 spans 15 amino acids.

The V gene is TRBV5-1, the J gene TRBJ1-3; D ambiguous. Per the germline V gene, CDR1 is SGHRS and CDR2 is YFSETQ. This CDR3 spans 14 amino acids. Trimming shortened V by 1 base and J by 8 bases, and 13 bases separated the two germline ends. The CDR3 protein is CASSLFSGEDTIYF. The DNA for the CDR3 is TGCGCCAGCAGCTTGTTTTCCGGGGAGGACACCATATATTTT.

The DNA of the CDR3 is TGTGCCAGCAGCCAAGGAAGCGGGGGGGCTGAGACCCAGTACTTC. Translated, it gives CASSQGSGGAETQYF. V usage is TRBV14 and J usage is TRBJ2-5; TRBD2 matches 10 bases. The CDR3 loop spans 15 amino acids. CDR1 and CDR2 from the germline V gene are SGHDN and FVKESK. Trimming at V came to 1 base and at J to 5 bases, leaving 4 bases not matched to a gene. Supplemented by reference TRBV14 and TRBJ2-5, the full variable domain reads EAGVTQFPSHSVIEKGQTVTLRCDPISGHDNLYWYRRVMGKEIKFLLHFVKESKQDESGMPNNRFLAERTGGTYSTLKVQPAELEDSGVYFCASSQGSGGAETQYFGPGTRLLVL.

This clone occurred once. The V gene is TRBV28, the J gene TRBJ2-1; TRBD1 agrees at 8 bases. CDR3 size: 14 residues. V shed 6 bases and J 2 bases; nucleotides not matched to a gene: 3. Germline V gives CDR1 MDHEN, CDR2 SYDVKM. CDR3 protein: CASSGQGPYNEQFF. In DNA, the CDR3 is TGTGCCAGCAGCGGACAGGGTCCCTACAATGAGCAGTTCTTC.

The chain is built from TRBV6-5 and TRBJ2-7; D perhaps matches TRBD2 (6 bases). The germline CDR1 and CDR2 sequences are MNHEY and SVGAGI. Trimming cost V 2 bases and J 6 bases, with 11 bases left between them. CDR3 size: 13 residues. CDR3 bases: TGTGCCAGCAGTTACGGGCGGGGAGCCGAGCAGTACTTC. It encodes CASSYGRGAEQYF.

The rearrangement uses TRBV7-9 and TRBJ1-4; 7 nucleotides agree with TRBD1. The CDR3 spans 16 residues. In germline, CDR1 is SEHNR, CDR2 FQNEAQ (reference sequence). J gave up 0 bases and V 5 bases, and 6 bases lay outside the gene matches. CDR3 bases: TGTGCCAGCAGCGAATCAAGGGGGCCAACTAATGAAAAACTGTTTTTT. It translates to CASSESRGPTNEKLFF.

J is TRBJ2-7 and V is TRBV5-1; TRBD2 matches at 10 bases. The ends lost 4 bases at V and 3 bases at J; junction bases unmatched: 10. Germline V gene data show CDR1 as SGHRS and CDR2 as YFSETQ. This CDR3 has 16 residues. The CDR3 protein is CASSPISGGLVYEQYF. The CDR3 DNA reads TGCGCCAGCAGCCCCATTAGCGGGGGGCTCGTCTACGAGCAGTACTTC.

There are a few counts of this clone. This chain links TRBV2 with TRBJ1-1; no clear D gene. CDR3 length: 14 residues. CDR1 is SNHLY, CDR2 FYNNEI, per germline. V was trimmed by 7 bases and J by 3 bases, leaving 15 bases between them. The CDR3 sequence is CASMGGGWHTEAFF. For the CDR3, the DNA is TGTGCCAGCATGGGCGGAGGATGGCACACTGAAGCTTTCTTT.

The CDR3 is CATREQGASNQPQHF. The CDR3 DNA is TGTGCCACCAGAGAACAGGGGGCTAGCAATCAGCCCCAGCATTTT. This chain connects TRBV6-5 to TRBJ1-5, with TRBD1 matching 9 bases. V shed 10 bases, J shed 0 bases, and the junction held 7 bases outside the gene matches. There are 15 residues in the CDR3. The germline V gene has CDR1 MNHEY and CDR2 SVGAGI.

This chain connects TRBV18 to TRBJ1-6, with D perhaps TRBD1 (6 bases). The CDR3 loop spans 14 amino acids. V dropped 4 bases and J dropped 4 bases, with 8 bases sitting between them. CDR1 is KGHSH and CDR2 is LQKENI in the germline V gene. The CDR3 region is CASSQQGYNSPLHF. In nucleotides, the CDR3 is TGTGCCAGCTCACAACAGGGTTATAATTCACCCCTCCACTTT.

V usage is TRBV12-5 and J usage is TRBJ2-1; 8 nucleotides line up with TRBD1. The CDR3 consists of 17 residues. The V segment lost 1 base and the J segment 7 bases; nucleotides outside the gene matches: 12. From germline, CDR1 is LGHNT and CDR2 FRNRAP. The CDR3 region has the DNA TGTGCTAGTGGTTTGGATCATAAGGACAGGGCGGGGAATGAGCAGTTCTTC. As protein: CASGLDHKDRAGNEQFF. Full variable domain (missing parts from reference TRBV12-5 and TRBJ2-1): DARVTQTPRHKVTEMGQEVTMRCQPILGHNTVFWYRQTMMQGLELLAYFRNRAPLDDSGMPKDRFSAEMPDATLATLKIQPSEPRDSAVYFCASGLDHKDRAGNEQFFGPGTRLTVL.

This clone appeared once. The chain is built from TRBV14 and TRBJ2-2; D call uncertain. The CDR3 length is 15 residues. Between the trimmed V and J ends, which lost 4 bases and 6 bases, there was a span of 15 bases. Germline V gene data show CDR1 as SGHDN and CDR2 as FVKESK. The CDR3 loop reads CASSRKFGPAGELFF. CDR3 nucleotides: TGTGCCAGCAGCCGAAAATTTGGGCCCGCCGGGGAGCTGTTTTTT.

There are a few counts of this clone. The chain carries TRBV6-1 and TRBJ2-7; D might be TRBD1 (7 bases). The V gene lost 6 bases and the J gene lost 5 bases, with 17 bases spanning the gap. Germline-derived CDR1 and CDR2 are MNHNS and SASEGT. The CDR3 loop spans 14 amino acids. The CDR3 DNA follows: TGTGCCAGCAGCCAGGGGGGCTTTCTCCACGAGCAGTACGTC. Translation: CASSQGGFLHEQYV.